This T cell receptor beta chain was identified during a study of technical replicates of blood from several donors. The repertoire was sequenced with immunoSEQ multiplex PCR; TCRdb's copy has only in-frame clones and lacks some. The table lists 76,000 or so clones, about 91% of them singletons, with 0.25% in the top ten. CDR1 is SGHRS and CDR2 is YFSETQ in the germline V gene. Germline trimming cut 2 bases from V and 2 bases from J; bases unmatched to any gene: 4. This CDR3 is built from 14 residues. Sequenced: T cells isolated from PBMCs. The gene calls are TRBV5-1 and TRBJ2-7; 7 bases are a match to TRBD1. The clonotype originates from a human donor in good health. The CDR3 DNA follows: TGCGCCAGCAGCTTAGACAGGGCCACCTACGAGCAGTACTTC. This gives the protein CASSLDRATYEQYF.